These 30 T cell receptor beta chains were all obtained from the same sample, sequenced in a study of shared clonotypes between healthy human individuals. The method was immunoSEQ multiplex PCR; TCRdb's version includes in-frame clones alone and lacks a portion of them. Of fewer than 850,000 clones in the sample, less than 95% were seen once. The sample consisted of memory CD8+ T cells from PBMCs. As to subset: CD45RO+ cells pooled with CCR7-negative TemRA cells. The origin of the receptors is a man aged 18 to 29 in good health. Some clones in this sample may be carry-over from other donors' samples.

The V gene is TRBV5-5, the J gene TRBJ1-1, with D hard to call. Trimming shortened V by 0 bases and J by 1 base, and 13 bases separated the two germline ends. The CDR3 spans 16 residues. Germline V gives CDR1 SGHKS, CDR2 YYEKEE (reference sequence). CDR3: CASSLGRWAKNTEAFF. CDR3 DNA: TGTGCCAGCAGCTTGGGGCGGTGGGCGAAGAACACTGAAGCTTTCTTT.

The V and J genes are TRBV30 and TRBJ2-2; D is unclear. CDR3 length: 12 residues. Germline V gene sequence: CDR1 GTSNPN, CDR2 SVGIG (reference sequence). Trimming shortened V by 2 bases and J by 6 bases, and 7 bases separated the two germline ends. The DNA of the CDR3 is TGTGCCTGGAGTTGGTCGGCCGGGGAGCTGTTTTTT. Translated: CAWSWSAGELFF.

This clone was observed a handful of times. This rearrangement joins TRBV27 to TRBJ1-1; no reliable D call. Germline loops: CDR1 MNHEY, CDR2 SMNVEV (reference sequence). V was pared by 4 bases and J by 4 bases, with 10 bases between. The CDR3 covers 13 residues. The CDR3 protein is CASSYGKGTEAFF. CDR3 DNA sequence: TGTGCCAGCAGTTACGGAAAGGGCACTGAAGCTTTCTTT.

V and J are TRBV9 and TRBJ2-7; 8 bases agree with TRBD2. Germline values: CDR1 SGDLS, CDR2 YYNGEE. Trimming removed 6 bases from V and 4 bases from J; junction bases left unmatched: 9. This CDR3 region has 14 residues. CDR3 region: CASTPGAGGYEQYF. CDR3 coding DNA: TGTGCCAGCACCCCCGGGGCGGGAGGTTACGAGCAGTACTTC.

For this clone: The identical CDR3 is also encoded by other nucleotide sequences in the sample. The rearrangement joins TRBV29-1 to TRBJ2-5; no firm D call. Trimming took 4 bases from V and 1 from J, leaving 7 bases between them. CDR3 size: 12 residues. From germline, CDR1 is SQVTM and CDR2 ANQGSEA. The CDR3 is CSVVTVQETQYF. Written as DNA, the CDR3 is TGCAGCGTTGTAACAGTCCAAGAGACCCAGTACTTC. The variable domain in full, with the rest retrieved from reference TRBV29-1 and TRBJ2-5, is SAVISQKPSRDICQRGTSLTIQCQVDSQVTMMFWYRQQPGQSLTLIATANQGSEATYESGFVIDKFPISRPNLTFSTLTVSNMSPEDSSIYLCSVVTVQETQYFGPGTRLLVL.

The rearrangement uses TRBV19 and TRBJ2-7, with 7 bases lining up with TRBD1. J was trimmed by 2 bases and V by 5 bases; bases with no gene match: 6. The V gene's germline CDR1 is LNHDA and CDR2 SQIVND (reference sequence). The CDR3 is made up of 14 amino acids. In nucleotides, the CDR3 is TGTGCCAGTAGTGAAAGACAGGGCCCCTACGAGCAGTACTTC. Its protein product is CASSERQGPYEQYF.

V usage is TRBV7-9 and J usage is TRBJ2-3; 8 positions match TRBD2. CDR3 length equals 15 residues. Germline V CDR1 and CDR2: SEHNR, FQNEAQ (reference sequence). V was pared by 11 bases and J by 2 bases, with 12 bases of the junction left unmatched. The CDR3 DNA follows: TGTGCCTTAGGTCCCGGGAGGGCTAACACAGATACGCAGTATTTT. Translation: CALGPGRANTDTQYF.

The V gene is TRBV6-1, the J gene TRBJ1-1; no clear D gene. Per germline, CDR1 MNHNS and CDR2 SASEGT. Trimming removed 2 bases from V and 11 bases from J, with 21 bases in between. This CDR3 spans 15 amino acids. Written as DNA, the CDR3 is TGTGCCAGCAGTGAAATCTGGCAGGCCCCGCACGGGGCTTTCTTT. Translation gives CASSEIWQAPHGAFF.

The V call is TRBV13, the J call TRBJ1-2, with 9 bases matching TRBD1. This CDR3 is 15 amino acids long. Per the germline V gene, CDR1 is PRHDT and CDR2 is FYEKMQ (reference sequence). J was trimmed by 4 bases and V by 5 bases; bases with no gene match: 8. The CDR3 nucleotides are TGTGCCAGCAGCAAACCGCGGACAGGGGTCTATGGCTACACCTTC. Residues: CASSKPRTGVYGYTF.

The V gene is TRBV5-6, the J gene TRBJ1-5; D is unresolved. Germline assignment: CDR1 SGHDT and CDR2 YYEEEE. The length of the CDR3 is 14 residues. The V end was cut by 2 bases, the J end by 2 bases, with 8 bases between. The DNA of the CDR3 is TGTGCCAGCAGCTTCGGCTGGGGCAATCAGCCCCAGCATTTT. Its translation is CASSFGWGNQPQHF.

Only a few counts were recorded for this clone. The chain uses TRBV7-9 and TRBJ1-2, with 7 bases matching TRBD1. Germline loops: CDR1 SEHNR, CDR2 FQNEAQ (reference sequence). The V gene end was trimmed by 5 bases and the J gene end by 8 bases; junction bases not matched to a gene: 14. The CDR3 contains 15 residues. In nucleotides, the CDR3 is TGTGCCAGCAGCATTGGGACAGCCCATTTTGGCGGCTACACCTTC. Amino acid sequence: CASSIGTAHFGGYTF.

The CDR3 region has the DNA TGTGCCAGCACCCTCCGAGAAGGGACTAGGGTAAAACATGAGCAGTTCTTC. Translated, it gives CASTLREGTRVKHEQFF. The chain carries TRBV2 and TRBJ2-1; 8 bases align to TRBD2. This CDR3 comprises 17 residues. The V gene end was trimmed by 7 bases and the J gene end by 8 bases; junction bases not matched to a gene: 19. Germline V lookup: CDR1 SNHLY, CDR2 FYNNEI.

V usage is TRBV4-1 and J usage is TRBJ2-7, with D possibly matching TRBD1 (7 bases). V shed 1 base and J shed 9 bases, with 10 bases lying between them. The CDR3 consists of 12 residues. Germline V gene data show CDR1 as MGHRA and CDR2 as YSYEKL. The DNA for the CDR3 is TGCGCCAGCAGCCAAGGACAGGGAGGGCAGTACTTC. Translation gives CASSQGQGGQYF.

This chain uses TRBV10-2 with TRBJ1-5, with D possibly TRBD1 on 5 matching bases. CDR3 length: 15 residues. Germline assignment: CDR1 WSHSY and CDR2 SAAADI. Trimming took 2 bases from V and 3 from J, leaving 11 bases between them. CDR3 DNA: TGCGCCAGCAGTGAGCCGGGACCGACCAATCAGCCCCAGCATTTT. The encoded protein is CASSEPGPTNQPQHF.

The chain couples TRBV6-6 to TRBJ2-2, with a weak D call TRBD1 (6 bases). V was shortened by 4 bases and J by 3 bases, with 12 bases between the two germline ends. The CDR3 loop spans 15 amino acids. Germline V CDR1 and CDR2: MNHNY, SVGAGI (reference sequence). The CDR3 DNA sequence: TGTGCCAGCAGTTCCCCCACAGGGTACACCGGGGAGCTGTTTTTT. It encodes CASSSPTGYTGELFF.

The V call is TRBV7-9, the J call TRBJ2-1, with 7 nucleotides matching TRBD1. CDR3 length equals 17 residues. The J segment lost 6 bases and the V segment lost 0 bases, leaving 11 bases of the junction unmatched. Germline V CDR1 and CDR2: SEHNR, FQNEAQ (reference sequence). CDR3 sequence reads: CASSLALTGFGTNEQFF. The CDR3 bases are TGTGCCAGCAGCTTAGCTTTGACAGGGTTTGGTACCAATGAGCAGTTCTTC.

The chain recombines TRBV6-4 with TRBJ2-4; D is undetermined. Trimming pared 8 bases from V and 0 bases from J, leaving 14 bases between. The CDR3 length is 15 residues. CDR1 is MRHNA and CDR2 is SNTAGT in the germline V gene. For the CDR3, the DNA is TGTGCCAGCGGCTTCTCCGAAATAGCCAAAAACATTCAGTACTTC. The encoded protein is CASGFSEIAKNIQYF.

The chain uses TRBV25-1 and TRBJ1-2, with D perhaps matching TRBD1 (5 bases). The CDR3 has 13 residues. Germline CDR1 and CDR2: MGHDK and SYGVNS. The V gene lost 1 base and the J gene lost 6 bases, with 9 bases spanning the gap. The CDR3 nucleotides are TGTGCCAGCAGTGAATGGGGCGGTGATGGCTACACCTTC. Translating it yields CASSEWGGDGYTF.

This clone was counted once. The chain links TRBV27 to TRBJ1-6; D is uncertain. The length of the CDR3 is 13 residues. Germline values: CDR1 MNHEY, CDR2 SMNVEV (reference sequence). Trimming shortened V by 0 bases and J by 13 bases, and 10 bases separated the two germline ends. The CDR3 loop is CASSLSTGFPLHF. The CDR3 bases are TGTGCCAGCAGTTTATCAACGGGTTTCCCCCTCCACTTT.

The V call is TRBV9, the J call TRBJ2-7, with a tentative D call TRBD1 (6 bases). CDR3 length equals 13 residues. Germline values: CDR1 SGDLS, CDR2 YYNGEE. The germline V and J ends were trimmed by 3 bases and 1 base, with 8 bases remaining between them. CDR3 DNA: TGTGCCAGCAGCGAACAGGGTTCCTACGAGCAGTACTTC. It is translated as CASSEQGSYEQYF. Full variable domain (remainder filled in from reference TRBV9 and TRBJ2-7): DSGVTQTPKHLITATGQRVTLRCSPRSGDLSVYWYQQSLDQGLQFLIQYYNGEERAKGNILERFSAQQFPDLHSELNLSSLELGDSALYFCASSEQGSYEQYFGPGTRLTVT.

V usage is TRBV6-5 and J usage is TRBJ1-5; D unclear. V was shortened by 7 bases and J by 4 bases, with 14 bases between the two germline ends. The CDR3 spans 14 residues. The germline gives CDR1 MNHEY, CDR2 SVGAGI. CDR3 nucleotide sequence: TGTGCCAGCACCTCGCGGAGGGCTAATCAGCCCCAGCATTTT. Amino acids: CASTSRRANQPQHF.

The J gene is TRBJ1-2, the V gene TRBV7-9; D is unresolved. Germline V CDR1 and CDR2: SEHNR, FQNEAQ (reference sequence). The length of the CDR3 is 14 residues. The V end lost 6 bases, the J end lost 4 bases, and 15 bases lay between the germline ends. The CDR3 nucleotides read TGTGCCAGCAGACCTGACACCAACCTCTATGGCTACACCTTC. It is translated as CASRPDTNLYGYTF.

CDR3 DNA: TGTGCCAGCAGTGCCACTAAGAACAATGAGCAGTTCTTC. It specifies CASSATKNNEQFF. The rearrangement links TRBV2 to TRBJ2-1, with no clear D. This CDR3 has 13 residues. The germline CDR1 and CDR2 sequences are SNHLY and FYNNEI. V was pared by 4 bases and J by 5 bases, with 9 bases between.

This chain connects TRBV19 to TRBJ2-1; D might be TRBD2 (6 bases). The germline CDR1 and CDR2 sequences are LNHDA and SQIVND (reference sequence). The ends were cut back, 1 base at V and 4 bases at J, with 11 bases in the middle. The CDR3 runs 15 residues. The CDR3 reads CASSIVAALYNEQFF. CDR3 nucleotide sequence: TGTGCCAGTAGTATAGTAGCGGCTCTTTACAATGAGCAGTTCTTC.

This chain uses TRBV7-6 with TRBJ2-7; tentatively, D is TRBD2 (6 bases). Germline values: CDR1 SGHVS, CDR2 FNYEAQ. This CDR3 is built from 17 residues. The V end lost 5 bases, the J end lost 1 base, and 21 bases lay between the germline ends. In DNA form, the CDR3 reads TGTGCCAGCAGCGACGCGGCGGAGGGGAGAGTTTCCTACGAGCAGTACTTC. Translated, it gives CASSDAAEGRVSYEQYF. The whole variable domain, remainder taken from reference TRBV7-6 and TRBJ2-7, is GAGVSQSPRYKVTKRGQDVALRCDPISGHVSLYWYRQALGQGPEFLTYFNYEAQQDKSGLPNDRFSAERPEGSISTLTIQRTEQRDSAMYRCASSDAAEGRVSYEQYFGPGTRLTVT.

The chain carries TRBV7-8 and TRBJ2-6; no definite D call. The CDR3 extends over 19 amino acids. Trimming removed 5 bases from V and 2 bases from J, with 22 bases in between. Germline CDR1 and CDR2: SGHVS and FQNEAQ. CDR3 in amino acids: CASSTTLSKSRAGANVLTF. The CDR3 region has the DNA TGTGCCAGCAGCACGACCTTATCTAAAAGTAGGGCTGGGGCCAACGTCCTGACTTTC.

The chain is built from TRBV19 and TRBJ1-2, with TRBD1 as a possible D gene (5 bases). The CDR3 is made up of 14 amino acids. V lost 7 bases and J 2 bases, leaving 14 bases between the germline ends. In germline, CDR1 is LNHDA, CDR2 SQIVND (reference sequence). The CDR3 DNA is TGTGCCAGTACCTATACCGGGGGGAACTATGGCTACACCTTC. It yields the protein CASTYTGGNYGYTF.

This chain links TRBV29-1 with TRBJ2-7, with D perhaps being TRBD1 or TRBD2 (5 bases each). CDR3 length: 13 amino acids. V gave up 3 bases and J gave up 3 bases, with 12 bases separating them. The germline CDR1 and CDR2 sequences are SQVTM and ANQGSEA. CDR3 sequence (DNA): TGCAGCGTTGAGTCAGGGACGGACTACGAGCAGTACTTC. It yields the protein CSVESGTDYEQYF.

The V and J genes are TRBV9 and TRBJ2-5; weak D call: TRBD2 (5 bases). CDR1 and CDR2 from the germline V gene are SGDLS and YYNGEE. V was clipped by 0 bases and J by 4 bases, with 19 bases between them. The CDR3 extends over 17 amino acids. The CDR3 reads CASSVDSGNSWGETQYF. The CDR3 region has the DNA TGTGCCAGCAGCGTAGACAGCGGAAACTCTTGGGGAGAGACCCAGTACTTC. Complete variable domain (other parts from reference TRBV9 and TRBJ2-5): DSGVTQTPKHLITATGQRVTLRCSPRSGDLSVYWYQQSLDQGLQFLIQYYNGEERAKGNILERFSAQQFPDLHSELNLSSLELGDSALYFCASSVDSGNSWGETQYFGPGTRLLVL.

This chain joins TRBV4-1 and TRBJ1-5, with 7 bases lining up with TRBD1. Germline trimming cut 0 bases from V and 7 bases from J; bases unmatched to any gene: 6. This CDR3 contains 15 residues. Germline CDR1 is MGHRA and CDR2 is YSYEKL. This CDR3 is CASSQETGTEQPQHF. The CDR3 DNA reads as TGCGCCAGCAGCCAAGAGACAGGGACGGAGCAGCCCCAGCATTTT.